The rows below give T cell receptor beta chains drawn from one sample of a study of blood T cell repertoires in COVID-19. Generated by immunoSEQ multiplex PCR, the TCRdb table keeps only in-frame clones and is missing some. The table lists just under 150,000 clones, more than 75% of them singletons. Specimen: peripheral blood. All receptors come from a man aged 45-65 years who had recovered from COVID-19. The CDR3 runs from the conserved cysteine through the conserved F or W. The D gene is left open where the match is weak.

>TRBD2|TRBV19|TRBJ2-3
CASSIVQRGGPDTQYF
>.|TRBV11-2|TRBJ1-2
CASSRDTWGYTF
>.|TRBV5-1|TRBJ1-6
CASSFGGTNSPLHF
>.|TRBV11-2|TRBJ1-2
CASSLGGGHIVGYTF
>TRBD1|TRBV19|TRBJ2-7
CASRSGQGPYEQYF
>TRBD2|TRBV7-2|TRBJ2-1
CASSLKSGGNYNEQFF
>TRBD2|TRBV4-3|TRBJ2-1
CASSQAGGSSYNEQFF
>TRBD1|TRBV5-1|TRBJ1-3
CASSLRQGAGNTIYF
>TRBD2|TRBV19|TRBJ2-5
CASSITRTGGRETQYF
>TRBD1|TRBV11-2|TRBJ1-6
CASRRNRDRLSPLHF
>TRBD1|TRBV4-2|TRBJ2-7
CASSQRQMTGVGDEQYF
>TRBD1|TRBV3-1/TRBV3-2|TRBJ2-6
CASSHNRDRGRPGANVLTF
>TRBD2|TRBV6-5|TRBJ2-3
CASSRLAGTDTQYF
>.|TRBV25-1|TRBJ1-2
CASSEGGGPADGYTF
>.|TRBV18|TRBJ1-5
CASSPPWDSAGQPQHF
>.|TRBV7-2|TRBJ2-1
CASSLPASEQFF
>TRBD1|TRBV19|TRBJ1-6
CASSIGGTGRSYNSPLHF
>.|TRBV12-5|TRBJ2-7
CASGSTISYEQYF